The 21 T cell receptor beta chains listed next were all sequenced from one sample in a study of cytomegalovirus exposure and HLA in healthy donors (dated by TCRdb to about 2017). The library came from the immunoSEQ multiplex PCR assay. For the multiplex PCR, a mixture combining 60 forward primers for TCR Vbeta segments and 13 reverse primers for TCR Jbeta segments was used. The table comes from immuneACCESS by way of TCRdb, which keeps in-frame sequences with V and J called. Part of the clones is missing from these tables; in studies checked, under half for an unresolved V gene and the rest for unknown reasons. The sample includes nearly 100,000 clones, with 65% to 85% observed a single time. Around a fifth of the sample is in the top ten clones. The sample comprised PBMCs. The origin of the receptors is an older woman in good health and CMV-seropositive.

This clone was counted at least ten times. In DNA form, the CDR3 reads TGTGCCAGCAGTCTGCCGGGACAGGGGAGGACTGAAGCTTTCTTT. Translation: CASSLPGQGRTEAFF. The rearrangement joins TRBV28 to TRBJ1-1; 10 bases line up with TRBD1. Per the germline V gene, CDR1 is MDHEN and CDR2 is SYDVKM. V lost 5 bases, J lost 5 bases, and 8 bases stayed unmatched. The CDR3 covers 15 residues.

This clone was seen more than once but under ten times. The chain has TRBV7-3 and TRBJ1-1, with D possibly TRBD1 on 5 matching bases. The germline V gene has CDR1 SGHTA and CDR2 FQGTGA. The V gene lost 3 bases and the J gene lost 3 bases, with 8 bases spanning the gap. The CDR3 loop spans 13 amino acids. The chain's CDR3 is CASSFGRDTEAFF. DNA of the CDR3: TGTGCCAGCAGCTTTGGCAGGGACACTGAAGCTTTCTTT.

This sequence joins TRBV5-6 and TRBJ2-2, with D perhaps TRBD2 (6 bases). V was clipped by 1 base and J by 2 bases, with 12 bases between them. The CDR3 loop spans 16 amino acids. CDR1 and CDR2 from the germline V gene are SGHDT and YYEEEE. CDR3 in amino acids: CASSLKASANTGELFF. CDR3 in DNA: TGTGCCAGCAGCTTGAAGGCTAGCGCCAACACCGGGGAGCTGTTTTTT.

The chain couples TRBV4-2 to TRBJ2-1; TRBD1 aligns across 9 bases. There are 15 residues in the CDR3. CDR1 is LGHNA, CDR2 YNFKEQ, per germline. Unmatched junction bases numbered 9, after V lost 5 bases and J lost 7 bases. CDR3 sequence (DNA): TGTGCCAGCAGCGCTTCAGGGACAGGGTTGAATGAGCAGTTCTTC. Its protein is CASSASGTGLNEQFF.

The chain has TRBV7-8 and TRBJ1-6, with TRBD1 matching 11 bases. The CDR3 spans 15 residues. The ends lost 5 bases at V and 10 bases at J; junction bases unmatched: 7. Germline V lookup: CDR1 SGHVS, CDR2 FQNEAQ. Here the CDR3 reads CASSPGQGAKSPLHF. The CDR3 bases are TGTGCCAGCAGCCCTGGACAGGGGGCGAAGTCACCCCTCCACTTT.

This rearrangement joins TRBV7-9 to TRBJ2-1, with TRBD1 matching 7 bases. Germline CDR1 is SEHNR and CDR2 is FQNEAQ (reference sequence). The CDR3 is 14 residues long. With 4 bases clipped from V and 8 bases from J, the junction kept 8 bases outside the gene matches. CDR3 amino acids: CASSSGTDFDEQFF. The CDR3 bases are TGTGCCAGCAGCTCCGGGACAGATTTCGATGAGCAGTTCTTC.

V usage is TRBV7-3 and J usage is TRBJ1-1, with D possibly being TRBD1 (5 bases). Germline loops: CDR1 SGHTA, CDR2 FQGTGA. The V end was cut by 6 bases, the J end by 5 bases, with 19 bases between. The CDR3 runs to 15 residues. The CDR3: CASSPTGPPNTEAFF. In DNA, the CDR3 is TGTGCCAGCAGTCCAACAGGCCCGCCTAATACTGAAGCTTTCTTT.

V usage is TRBV10-3 and J usage is TRBJ2-3; TRBD2 matches at 15 bases. This CDR3 contains 19 residues. The germline CDR1 and CDR2 sequences are ENHRY and SYGVKD. J was trimmed by 2 bases and V by 3 bases; bases with no gene match: 9. CDR3: CAISDPGLAGGGATDTQYF. The CDR3 region has the DNA TGTGCCATCAGTGACCCGGGACTAGCGGGAGGAGGGGCCACAGATACGCAGTATTTT.

In nucleotides, the CDR3 is TGTGCCAGTAGTATAAGCGGTTACACCATATATTTT. It specifies CASSISGYTIYF. The rearrangement links TRBV19 to TRBJ1-3; D is unresolved. The V end lost 2 bases, the J end lost 8 bases, and 7 bases lay between the germline ends. CDR1 is LNHDA, CDR2 SQIVND, per germline (reference sequence). This CDR3 region has 12 residues.

The chain is built from TRBV28 and TRBJ2-2, with D tentatively TRBD1 (7 bases). Trimming shortened V by 7 bases and J by 7 bases, and 13 bases separated the two germline ends. The germline V gene encodes CDR1 MDHEN and CDR2 SYDVKM. The CDR3 is 13 residues long. CDR3 DNA: TGTGCCAGCAAACAGGGGAGGCACGGGGAGCTGTTTTTT. Translating gives CASKQGRHGELFF.

This clone was observed a few times. V gene TRBV9 combines with J gene TRBJ2-3; the match to TRBD2 covers 8 bases. After removal of 4 bases from V and 4 bases from J, the junction contained 5 bases not matched to a gene. The CDR3 runs to 14 residues. Germline loops: CDR1 SGDLS, CDR2 YYNGEE. CDR3 coding DNA: TGTGCCAGCAGCACCGGGGGGGACTCAGATACGCAGTATTTT. It translates to CASSTGGDSDTQYF.

This clone was seen only a few times. The V gene is TRBV10-3, the J gene TRBJ1-1; a possible D gene is TRBD1 (5 bases). Germline-derived CDR1 and CDR2 are ENHRY and SYGVKD. The CDR3 length is 12 residues. V dropped 0 bases and J dropped 7 bases, with 6 bases sitting between them. The CDR3 bases are TGTGCCATCAGTGAGTCGACAGTTGAAGCTTTCTTT. Its protein is CAISESTVEAFF.

Details on this clone: Germline is not matched at one junction end, which may reflect a read error. V and J are TRBV2 and TRBJ2-5; 7 nucleotides match TRBD2. This CDR3 is 11 amino acids long. Germline V gene sequence: CDR1 SNHLY, CDR2 FYNNEI. CDR3 region: CASSLKAGLDF. The CDR3 region has the DNA TGTGCCAGCAGCCTGAAAGCGGGGTTGGACTTC.

The table lists this clone with a count of one. V is TRBV5-1 and J is TRBJ2-1, with 9 bases that match TRBD2. Trimming removed 1 base from V and 6 bases from J; junction bases left unmatched: 2. The CDR3 consists of 14 residues. Per germline, CDR1 SGHRS and CDR2 YFSETQ. In DNA form, the CDR3 reads TGCGCCAGCAGCTTGCAGACTAGCGGCAATGAGCAGTTCTTC. It translates to CASSLQTSGNEQFF.

The chain joins TRBV2 to TRBJ1-4, with 9 positions matching TRBD1. J lost 2 bases, V lost 4 bases, and 5 bases had no gene match. Germline lookup yields CDR1 SNHLY and CDR2 FYNNEI. This CDR3 has 16 residues. The CDR3 sequence is CASSADRGGTNEKLFF. CDR3 sequence (DNA): TGTGCCAGCAGTGCGGACAGGGGAGGCACTAATGAAAAACTGTTTTTT.

Only a few counts were recorded for this clone. The sample carries other DNA sequences with the same CDR3. This chain connects TRBV15 to TRBJ2-7, with 7 nucleotides matching TRBD2. The CDR3 loop spans 15 amino acids. The ends lost 3 bases at V and 2 bases at J; junction bases unmatched: 7. Per the germline V gene, CDR1 is LNHNV and CDR2 is YYDKDF (reference sequence). The CDR3 region is CATSRSGGLAYEQYF. As DNA, the CDR3 is TGTGCCACCAGCAGGTCGGGGGGACTGGCCTACGAGCAGTACTTC.

The chain has TRBV5-1 and TRBJ1-1; D remains unclear. Germline V lookup: CDR1 SGHRS, CDR2 YFSETQ. This CDR3 has 13 residues. The V end lost 5 bases, the J end lost 3 bases, and 11 bases lay between the germline ends. CDR3 DNA sequence: TGCGCCAGCAGGATGACCGGGGACACTGAAGCTTTCTTT. Translation gives CASRMTGDTEAFF.

This chain uses TRBV2 with TRBJ1-5; TRBD1 might be the D (5 bases). The V gene lost 3 bases and the J gene lost 5 bases, with 8 bases spanning the gap. Germline CDR1 SNHLY, CDR2 FYNNEI. This CDR3 is built from 13 residues. The CDR3 DNA follows: TGTGCCAGCAGTGATACCAGGGATCAGCCCCAGCATTTT. It encodes CASSDTRDQPQHF.

CDR3 bases: TGTGCCAGCTCACCAAGCCAAGCCTACGAGCAGTACTTC. Translation: CASSPSQAYEQYF. The V gene is TRBV18, the J gene TRBJ2-7; D not resolved. CDR1 is KGHSH and CDR2 is LQKENI in the germline V gene. Trimming removed 2 bases at V and 2 bases at J, with 7 bases between. CDR3 size: 13 residues.

V is TRBV19 and J is TRBJ1-1, with a possible D match to TRBD1 (6 bases). Trimming took off 6 bases at V and 3 bases at J, with 17 bases between the two ends. The length of the CDR3 is 15 residues. CDR1 and CDR2 (germline): LNHDA, SQIVND (reference sequence). The CDR3 protein is CASSDMASGDTEAFF. DNA for the CDR3: TGTGCCAGTAGCGACATGGCTTCAGGGGACACTGAAGCTTTCTTT.

This chain joins TRBV7-2 and TRBJ2-2, with D possibly TRBD1 on 5 matching bases. The V and J ends lost 1 base and 6 bases respectively, with 9 bases between them. CDR3 size: 14 residues. CDR1 is SGHTA, CDR2 FQGNSA, per germline. The CDR3 loop reads CASSLGGRSGELFF. Written as DNA, the CDR3 is TGTGCCAGCAGCTTAGGGGGCCGGTCCGGGGAGCTGTTTTTT.